The following is a TCR beta chain sequence with its context. What it binds is unknown. Measured with immunoSEQ multiplex PCR; TCRdb has only the in-frame clones, and not every one. This sample yields about 2.3 million clones, of which around 90% are seen a single time; roughly 0.34% belongs to the top ten. The source of the sample is a study of shared clonotypes between healthy human individuals. The wider study: Researchers assigned three CD4 naive, three CD4 memory, two CD8 naive and one CD8 memory plate to each donor.

General study findings and limits: Memory subsets generally showed smaller estimated richness than naive subsets did. Few donors limited the genetic and exposure-history diversity represented.

Caucasian adults living in Nashville, Tennessee, provided all samples. J was trimmed by 2 bases and V by 3 bases; bases with no gene match: 17. The CDR3 runs to 20 residues. Germline V gives CDR1 MGHRA, CDR2 YSYEKL. Sequenced sample: naive CD4+ T cells from PBMCs. Subset given: CD45RA+ positively selected. This chain uses TRBV4-1 with TRBJ2-7; 12 positions match TRBD2. This clonotype was obtained from a man aged 18 to 35 in good health. Some clones in this sample may be carry-over from other donors' samples. CDR3 protein: CASSHGAGGRTSGVAYEQYF. The CDR3 coding sequence is TGCGCCAGCAGCCACGGTGCCGGGGGTCGGACTAGCGGGGTTGCCTACGAGCAGTACTTC.